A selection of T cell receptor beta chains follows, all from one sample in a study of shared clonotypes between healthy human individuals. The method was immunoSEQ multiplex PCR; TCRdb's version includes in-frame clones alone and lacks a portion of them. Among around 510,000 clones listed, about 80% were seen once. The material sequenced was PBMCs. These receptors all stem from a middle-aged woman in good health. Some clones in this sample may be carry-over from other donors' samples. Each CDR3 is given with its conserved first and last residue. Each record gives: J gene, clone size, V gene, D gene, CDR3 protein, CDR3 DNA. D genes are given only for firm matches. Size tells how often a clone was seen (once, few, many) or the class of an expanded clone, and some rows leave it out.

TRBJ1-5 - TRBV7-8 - CASSRRTDNQPQHF TGTGCCAGCAGCCGACGGACAGACAATCAGCCCCAGCATTTT
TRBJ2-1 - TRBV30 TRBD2 CAWNRGGLYNEQFF TGTGCCTGGAATCGCGGGGGACTTTACAATGAGCAGTTCTTC
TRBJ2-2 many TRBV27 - CASSYLRVLTGELFF TGTGCCAGCAGTTATCTAAGAGTCCTCACCGGGGAGCTGTTTTTT
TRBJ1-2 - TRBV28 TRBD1 CASRLQGAPYGYTF TGTGCCAGCAGGTTACAGGGGGCGCCCTATGGCTACACATTC
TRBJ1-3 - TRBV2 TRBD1 CASTGQGSTGNTIYF TGTGCCAGCACCGGACAGGGGTCTACTGGAAACACCATATATTTT
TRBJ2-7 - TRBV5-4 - CASSFPTREQYF TGTGCCAGCAGCTTCCCTACGAGGGAGCAGTACTTC
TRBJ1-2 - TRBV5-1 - CASSAGTGYGYTF TGCGCCAGCAGCGCCGGGACTGGTTATGGCTACACCTTC
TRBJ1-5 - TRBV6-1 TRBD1 CASSGDRGGGSNQPQHF TGTGCCAGCAGTGGGGACAGGGGTGGCGGTAGCAATCAGCCCCAGCATTTT
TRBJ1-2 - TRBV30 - CAWRRLNYGYTF TGTGCCTGGAGGCGGCTTAACTATGGCTACACCTTC
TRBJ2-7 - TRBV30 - CAWRSSYEQYF TGTGCCTGGAGATCGAGCTACGAGCAGTACTTC
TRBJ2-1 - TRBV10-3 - CAIRSGPSYNEQFF TGTGCCATCAGGAGCGGGCCATCCTACAATGAGCAGTTCTTC
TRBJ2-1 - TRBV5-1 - CASSLIQGGSAFNEQFF TGCGCCAGCAGCTTGATCCAGGGGGGTTCTGCCTTCAATGAGCAGTTCTTC
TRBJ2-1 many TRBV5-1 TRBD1 CASSWGTGPNEQFF TGCGCCAGCAGCTGGGGGACAGGGCCTAATGAGCAGTTCTTC
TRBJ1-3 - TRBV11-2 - CASSGGVGNTIYF TGTGCCAGCAGCGGAGGGGTTGGAAACACCATATATTTT
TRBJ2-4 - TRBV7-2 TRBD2 CASSLRLAGLNIQYF TGTGCCAGCAGCTTAAGGCTAGCGGGGTTAAACATTCAGTACTTC
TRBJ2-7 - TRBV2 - CASSEALGTRYF TGTGCCAGCAGTGAAGCCCTCGGGACACGGTACTTC
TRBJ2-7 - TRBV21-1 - CASSKEGTAGYEQYF TGTGCCAGCAGCAAAGAGGGGACAGCGGGCTACGAGCAGTACTTC
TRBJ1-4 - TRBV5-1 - CASSLGGTNEKLFF TGCGCCAGCAGCCTTGGGGGAACTAATGAAAAACTGTTTTTT
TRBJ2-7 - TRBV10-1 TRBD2 CASSESGLAGNYEQYF TGCGCCAGCAGTGAGTCGGGACTAGCGGGCAACTACGAGCAGTACTTC
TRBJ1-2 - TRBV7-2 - CASSFDTYYGYTF TGTGCCAGCAGCTTCGACACTTACTATGGCTACACCTTC
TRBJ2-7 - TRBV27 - CASSFFDRSSYEQYF TGTGCCAGCAGTTTTTTCGACAGGAGCTCCTACGAGCAGTACTTC
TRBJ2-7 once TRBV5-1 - CASSLSRGAHEQYF TGCGCCAGCAGCTTGAGTCGGGGGGCCCACGAGCAGTACTTC
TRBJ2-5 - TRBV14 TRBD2 CASSQYAGTSHYF TGTGCCAGCAGCCAGTATGCCGGGACTAGCCACTACTTC
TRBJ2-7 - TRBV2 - CASSAVRGYEQYF TGTGCCAGCAGTGCTGTCAGGGGTTACGAGCAGTACTTC
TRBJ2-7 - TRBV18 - CASSPKSSYEQYF TGTGCCAGCTCACCAAAAAGCTCCTACGAGCAGTACTTC
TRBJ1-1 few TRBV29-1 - CSVGGRLDTEAFF TGCAGCGTTGGAGGGAGGTTAGACACTGAAGCTTTCTTT
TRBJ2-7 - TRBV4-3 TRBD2 CASSQDFVAGAYEQYF TGCGCCAGCAGCCAAGATTTTGTAGCGGGAGCCTACGAGCAGTACTTC
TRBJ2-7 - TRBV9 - CASSPGSSYEQYF TGTGCCAGCAGCCCGGGGAGCTCCTACGAGCAGTACTTC
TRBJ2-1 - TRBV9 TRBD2 CASQRENFNEQFF TGTGCCAGCCAGCGGGAGAATTTCAATGAGCAGTTCTTC
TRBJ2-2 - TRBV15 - CATRVTRNTGELFF TGTGCCACCAGGGTGACTAGGAACACCGGGGAGCTGTTTTTT
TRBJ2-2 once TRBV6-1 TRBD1 CASSDTGATGELFF TGTGCCAGCAGTGACACAGGGGCCACCGGGGAGCTGTTTTTT
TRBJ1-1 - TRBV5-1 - CASSFGGVRGNTEAFF TGCGCCAGCAGCTTCGGGGGCGTTAGGGGAAACACTGAAGCTTTCTTT
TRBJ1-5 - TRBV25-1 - CASSEGSVQPQHF TGTGCCAGCAGCGAAGGAAGCGTTCAGCCCCAGCATTTT
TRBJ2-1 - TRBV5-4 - CASSVGLAHSYNEQFF TGTGCCAGCAGCGTGGGGCTAGCGCACTCCTACAATGAGCAGTTCTTC
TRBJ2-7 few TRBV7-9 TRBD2 CASSPSTSGPGHTTYEQYF TGTGCCAGCAGCCCCTCGACTAGCGGACCTGGTCACACCACCTACGAGCAGTACTTC
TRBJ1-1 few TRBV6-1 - CASSEALGQGPTEAFF TGTGCCAGCAGTGAAGCTCTTGGGCAGGGCCCCACTGAAGCTTTCTTT
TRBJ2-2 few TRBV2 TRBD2 CASRSLAGGLGELFF TGTGCCAGCAGATCACTAGCGGGAGGTCTCGGGGAGCTGTTTTTT
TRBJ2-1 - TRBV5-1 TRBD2 CASSPEAGVGVNEQFF TGCGCCAGCAGCCCGGAGGCGGGAGTCGGGGTAAATGAGCAGTTCTTC
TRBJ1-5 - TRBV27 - CASSKATDQPQHF TGTGCCAGCAGCAAAGCAACGGATCAGCCCCAGCATTTT
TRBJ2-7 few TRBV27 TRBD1 CASSSGQGYEQYF TGTGCCAGCAGTTCAGGACAGGGCTACGAGCAGTACTTC
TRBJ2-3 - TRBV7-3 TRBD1 CASSYDRGSTDTQYF TGTGCCAGCAGCTACGACAGGGGGAGCACAGATACGCAGTATTTT
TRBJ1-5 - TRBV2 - CASSLVNQPQHF TGTGCCAGCAGCCTAGTAAATCAGCCCCAGCATTTT
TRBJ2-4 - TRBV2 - CASESSRTKNIQYF TGTGCCAGCGAGAGCTCCAGAACCAAAAACATTCAGTACTTC